The T cell receptor (beta chain) under discussion was sequenced for a study of cytomegalovirus exposure and HLA in healthy donors (dated by TCRdb to 2015 to 2018). With regard to the full study: In an earlier analysis of 550 to 750 of the donors, less than 350 Gb of sequence data and 117 million unique TCR beta sequences from about 180 million T cells were reported. Genome-wide SNP genotypes for about 55% of the roughly 670 donors were used in a later genetic analysis, which treated that subset as a discovery cohort. Roughly 300 gigabases of sequencing data and approximately 91 million unique TCR sequences made up an early release that covered some 640 HLA-typed donors. The study profiled the T cell repertoires of hundreds of subjects by immunosequencing and related them to cytomegalovirus serostatus. HLA typing covered class I and class II loci at four-digit resolution. Donor age, sex, ethnicity and CMV serostatus were compiled alongside the repertoire data. High-throughput TCR immunosequencing, statistical association of individual TCRs with disease status, and machine learning were combined to predict cytomegalovirus infection status. The study was designed to test whether signatures of past pathogen exposure could be identified by cataloging public T cell receptors. To decide whether each TCR beta V gene segment behaved as functional or pseudogenic, an earlier analysis of approximately 620 of the donors relied on high-throughput TCR beta sequencing. Typing coverage varied by locus: about 620-630 donors for A, B, C, DRB1 and DQB1; roughly 560 for DQA1; around 570 for DPA1; approximately 490 for DPB1. Among about 410 genotyped donors of the cohort, an average of approximately 240,000 unique TCR beta nucleotide sequences was sequenced per donor, of which about 19% were non-productive. Because of strong linkage in the cohort, 5 or 6 DR-DQ haplotypes were treated as single units for association and clustering. Every discovery cohort repertoire had been produced on one sequencing platform. Of the 300 to 450 genotyped donors, 81% were placed in the genetic ancestry cluster associated with self-reported Caucasian donors. A separate validation cohort of some 130 different subjects was used in addition to the approximately 610-subject first cohort. A later analysis re-analyzed previously published TCR beta repertoires from roughly 600 donors and added high-resolution HLA genotyping to study TCR occurrence patterns. In the later analysis, no new phenotypic data were used to find candidate immune exposures; instead, reliance was placed on TCR beta sequences and their occurrence across donors.

What the work shows at the level of the full study, not this receptor alone: An association between a missense DCLRE1C variant and V-gene and J-gene trimming of TCR beta chains was found in a later genetic analysis and replicated in an independent cohort. The authors suggested that the approach could potentially be generalized to other disease states and immunological phenotypes. Roughly uniform sequencing depth across donors was assumed in presence/absence analyses, although this assumption may not hold. A later analysis found that TCR association rates varied across HLA loci, with DRB1 alleles showing the most associated TCRs and HLA-C alleles the fewest. Compared with the roughly 720-donor mean, donors in an Asian-associated ancestry cluster had fewer N-insertions in productive TCRs, according to a later genetic analysis. Broadly in line with IMGT annotations, most TCR beta V segments showed up in productive rearrangements about 87% or about 30% of the time in an earlier analysis of roughly 590 of the donors. In a later analysis, several top co-occurrence clusters were reported to appear linked to parvovirus B19, influenza, CMV and Epstein-Barr virus. In vitro tests confirmed that a few of the cytomegalovirus-associated TCR beta chains recognize cytomegalovirus antigens. Cytomegalovirus status was reported to be diagnosed by the classifier with high specificity and sensitivity in both the original and validation cohorts. When HLA alleles, especially DR and DQ, strongly co-occurred, TCR associations were difficult to assign to individual alleles. A further reported finding was that TCR beta sequences accurately predicted the HLA-A and HLA-B alleles for most subjects in the first cohort. A cluster of highly shared sequence variants was judged likely to represent a technical artifact of the sequencing pipeline. According to a later analysis, most CMV-associated TCR beta chains appeared to be HLA-restricted, and the HLA associations seemed to be driven largely by CMV exposure. In a later analysis, HLA-associated TCR beta chains showed more clonal expansion and lower generation probabilities than non-associated chains that were equally common. Because some donors lacked HLA typing at each locus, the association tests relied only on the typed subset. In this cohort, only TCR beta chains were sequenced, and detectable features were limited by the absence of alpha or paired-chain data. Immune exposure information for the cohort was limited to CMV serostatus. In a later analysis, some 18,000 TCR beta sequences were associated with specific HLA alleles at a false discovery rate of 0.05. Because the 87-base-pair reads could not distinguish some IMGT-functional V segments, including TRBV6-2 and TRBV6-3, those segments were excluded. Linkage disequilibrium might explain the correlated functional status among segregating V segments, but an unknown experimental factor could not be ruled out. In the study, around 150 TCR beta chains were listed as associated with cytomegalovirus. Approximately 16 rarely observed V segments, including chromosome 9 orphons, were excluded from the earlier analysis of approximately 500 of the donors because counts were too low. Across donors, most TCR sequences were observed very rarely, whereas some public TCRs were present in many individuals.

As for this clone: Its antigen remains unidentified. No clone much larger than this one lies a single base away; base qualities are absent.

The cohort was made up of 666 healthy bone marrow donors. At the time of sampling, all cohort members were nominally healthy, though unrecorded immune exposures were likely present. The donor tested CMV seropositive, placing the donor among the 289 seropositive members of the cohort. A peripheral blood sample was collected from each donor, and TCR beta sequencing was performed on peripheral blood mononuclear cells. Genomic DNA was extracted from the blood cell samples with the Qiagen DNeasy Blood Extraction Kit. CDR3 length: 13 amino acids, cysteine to phenylalanine. The read is trimmed to its CDR3 DNA, 39 bases read in frame from base 1. The germline V gene gives CDR1 as MRHNA and CDR2 as SNTAGT. The receptor library was made with the immunoSEQ multiplex PCR assay. For the multiplex PCR, a mixture combining 60 forward primers for TCR Vbeta segments and 13 reverse primers for TCR Jbeta segments was used. Amplification of the CDR3 region of rearranged TCR beta genes was performed with a multiplex PCR assay on genomic DNA. The amplified TCR beta libraries were sequenced on the Illumina HiSeq System as 87-base-pair reads. The published analysis was carried out like this. A later analysis tallied approximately 87 million unique TCR beta chains across the 700 or so repertoires, and approximately 9.9 million of those chains were shared by two or more donors. To remove PCR and sequencing errors, raw reads were error-corrected and collapsed into unique sequences using a nearest-neighbor algorithm that merged closely related sequences. Alignment of CDR3 sequences to IMGT reference sequences was used to assign V, D and J gene segments. For a sequence to be retained, at least a six-nucleotide match to both a V gene segment and a J gene segment was required. A rearrangement counted as productive if the CDR3 had no stop codons and remained in frame with V and J, and every other rearrangement counted as non-productive. CDR3 was defined according to IMGT convention as the region running from the second conserved V-encoded cysteine to the conserved J-encoded phenylalanine. Sequences without an unambiguous match to a single V gene segment were excluded from the earlier analysis of a few hundred of the donors. In an earlier analysis of around 590 of the donors, a V segment was called functional when productive rearrangements were above 56.7%, and segregating when the standard deviation between donors exceeded 5%. A statistical classification framework was built for diagnosing cytomegalovirus status from the catalog of TCR beta chain sequences. In a later analysis, V and J genes were assigned by comparing TCR nucleotide sequences against IMGT/GENE-DB human TR gene sequences. In a later analysis, CDR3 sequences and most-parsimonious VDJ recombination scenarios were assigned using the TCRdist pipeline. A later analysis defined each TCR beta chain by its CDR3 amino acid sequence plus V-gene family, and excluded reads lacking a unique V-gene family. As a way to deal with suspected cross-contamination and a sequencing artifact, a later analysis dropped hundreds of nucleotide sequences that were highly shared and had low generation probability. In a later analysis, a clonal expansion index was calculated for each public chain from normalized within-repertoire ranks of inferred template counts. In a later analysis, generation probabilities were computed using a VDJ recombination model fitted to out-of-frame rearrangements, and the results were checked against IGoR. A later analysis scored TCR-TCR, TCR-HLA and TCR-CMV co-occurrence with hypergeometric tests, applying a repertoire-size bias correction to TCR pairs. False discovery rates were estimated in a later analysis by permuting HLA or CMV assignments 20 times. In a later analysis, co-occurring TCRs were grouped using DBSCAN, and TCRdist sequence similarity was added for clustering within HLA-allele-positive subsets. Repertoires with fewer than 30,000 or more than 120,000 public chains were left out of co-occurrence clustering, as were about five repertoires with anomalous nucleotide sharing. The immuneACCESS repertoire file appears here via TCRdb, limited to in-frame rearrangements. These files lack a portion of the clones; in checked studies, under half of the deficit traces to unresolved V genes, and the cause of the others is not known. D and trimming come from the DNA, and the V and J calls and clone size come from that table. The sample table records under 35,000 clones; 62% of these occur just once. Roughly 42% of the sample is held by the ten biggest clonotypes.

The source is a male donor in good health and CMV-seropositive. In this chain, TRBV6-4 is recombined with TRBJ2-7; 8 nucleotides in the junction match TRBD1. Sequencing input: PBMCs. In nucleotide form, the sequence is TGTGCTCGCAGAGGACAGGGAACCTACGAGCAGTACTTC. This sequence encodes CARRGQGTYEQYF.